These 3 T cell receptor beta chains share one sample of origin, sequenced in a study of blood T cell repertoires in COVID-19. Sequenced by immunoSEQ multiplex PCR; TCRdb stores in-frame clones only, minus some. The sample has 150,000 to 180,000 clones, around 78% seen once. The sequencing sample was made of peripheral blood. The source is a man older than 75 with acute or convalescent COVID-19.

The chain is built from TRBV28 and TRBJ1-5; 9 nucleotides agree with TRBD1. In germline, CDR1 is MDHEN, CDR2 SYDVKM. The ends lost 2 bases at V and 9 bases at J; junction bases unmatched: 11. This CDR3 has 16 amino acids. The CDR3 protein is CASSLGTGRGRMPQHF. DNA for the CDR3: TGTGCCAGCAGTTTAGGGACAGGGAGGGGCAGAATGCCCCAGCATTTT. Full variable domain (outside the CDR3, taken from reference TRBV28 and TRBJ1-5): DVKVTQSSRYLVKRTGEKVFLECVQDMDHENMFWYRQDPGLGLRLIYFSYDVKMKEKGDIPEGYSVSREKKERFSLILESASTNQTSMYLCASSLGTGRGRMPQHFGDGTRLSIL.

The rearrangement joins TRBV10-1 to TRBJ2-2; D possibly corresponds to TRBD1 (5 bases). V was trimmed by 4 bases and J by 8 bases, leaving 14 bases between them. The CDR3 has 14 amino acids. The germline V gene has CDR1 WNHNN and CDR2 SYGVQD (reference sequence). CDR3 nucleotides: TGCGCCAGCAGTGTCGTCAGGGAAAATGGGGAGCTGTTTTTT. Its protein is CASSVVRENGELFF.

The gene calls are TRBV19 and TRBJ2-1; 9 nucleotides agree with TRBD1. CDR1 LNHDA and CDR2 SQIVND come from the germline V gene (reference sequence). This CDR3 spans 15 amino acids. With 0 bases clipped from V and 7 bases from J, the junction kept 4 bases outside the gene matches. CDR3 DNA sequence: TGTGCCAGTAGTATAGAGGGGACAGGGTCGAATGAGCAGTTCTTC. Its protein is CASSIEGTGSNEQFF.